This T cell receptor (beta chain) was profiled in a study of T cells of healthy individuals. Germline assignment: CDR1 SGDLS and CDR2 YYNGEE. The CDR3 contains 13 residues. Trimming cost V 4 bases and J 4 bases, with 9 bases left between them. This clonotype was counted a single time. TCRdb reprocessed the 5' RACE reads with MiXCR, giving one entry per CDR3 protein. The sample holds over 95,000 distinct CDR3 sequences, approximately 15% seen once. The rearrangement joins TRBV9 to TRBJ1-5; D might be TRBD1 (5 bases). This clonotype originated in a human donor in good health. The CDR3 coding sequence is TGTGCCAGCAGCAACTCAGGGAATCAGCCCCAGCATTTT. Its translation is CASSNSGNQPQHF. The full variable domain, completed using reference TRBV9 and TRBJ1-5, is DSGVTQTPKHLITATGQRVTLRCSPRSGDLSVYWYQQSLDQGLQFLIQYYNGEERAKGNILERFSAQQFPDLHSELNLSSLELGDSALYFCASSNSGNQPQHFGDGTRLSIL.